A selection of T cell receptor beta chains follows, all from one sample in a study of blood T cell repertoires in COVID-19. Data came from immunoSEQ multiplex PCR; TCRdb stores just in-frame clones and leaves some out. This sample carries 58,000 or so clones, about 88% of them seen once, and the ten largest clones take roughly 7.7%. The material sequenced was peripheral blood. The receptors were gathered from a woman aged 70-85 years with active COVID-19. Both conserved end residues are part of each CDR3. Each record gives: clone size, D gene, J gene, V gene, CDR3 protein, CDR3 DNA. D genes are given only for firm matches. The size of a clone is reported for some rows only, either as once, few or many, or as a class for expanded clones.

clone size: -; D gene: -; J gene: TRBJ1-4; V gene: TRBV28; CDR3 protein: CASSLYRVNEKLFF; CDR3 DNA: TGTGCCAGCAGTTTATACAGGGTTAATGAAAAACTGTTTTTT
clone size: -; D gene: TRBD1; J gene: TRBJ1-2; V gene: TRBV6-5; CDR3 protein: CASKGTGGPNYGYTF; CDR3 DNA: TGTGCCAGCAAGGGGACAGGGGGCCCTAACTATGGCTACACCTTC
clone size: -; D gene: -; J gene: TRBJ1-1; V gene: TRBV19; CDR3 protein: CATRQAGNTEAFF; CDR3 DNA: TGTGCCACCCGACAGGCCGGGAACACTGAAGCTTTCTTT
clone size: -; D gene: -; J gene: TRBJ1-1; V gene: TRBV28; CDR3 protein: CASRPDRLPMNTEAFF; CDR3 DNA: TGTGCCAGCAGGCCCGACAGGTTGCCTATGAACACTGAAGCTTTCTTT
clone size: -; D gene: TRBD2; J gene: TRBJ2-3; V gene: TRBV7-7; CDR3 protein: CASSKQPGTSGRSPTDTQYF; CDR3 DNA: TGTGCTAGCAGCAAACAACCGGGGACTAGCGGGAGAAGCCCCACAGATACGCAGTATTTT
clone size: -; D gene: TRBD1; J gene: TRBJ2-3; V gene: TRBV20-1; CDR3 protein: CSASGLIQGGTDTQYF; CDR3 DNA: TGCAGTGCTAGTGGGCTCATACAGGGGGGCACAGATACGCAGTATTTT
clone size: -; D gene: -; J gene: TRBJ2-7; V gene: TRBV21-1; CDR3 protein: CASSTRSGRVYEQYF; CDR3 DNA: TGTGCCAGCAGCACGAGGAGCGGGAGGGTTTACGAGCAGTACTTC
clone size: -; D gene: -; J gene: TRBJ2-7; V gene: TRBV15; CDR3 protein: CATSRDEVQYF; CDR3 DNA: TGTGCCACCAGCAGAGACGAGGTCCAGTACTTC
clone size: -; D gene: -; J gene: TRBJ2-3; V gene: TRBV21-1; CDR3 protein: CASSKEGYADTGGDTQYF; CDR3 DNA: TGTGCCAGCAGCAAAGAGGGCTATGCGGACACCGGCGGAGATACGCAGTATTTT
clone size: -; D gene: -; J gene: TRBJ1-3; V gene: TRBV27; CDR3 protein: CASSLSFEGVISGNTIYF; CDR3 DNA: TGTGCCAGCAGTTTATCGTTCGAGGGGGTGATCTCTGGAAACACCATATATTTT
clone size: -; D gene: TRBD1; J gene: TRBJ1-1; V gene: TRBV28; CDR3 protein: CASSSLSTGTGKAFF; CDR3 DNA: TGTGCCAGCAGCTCGCTCTCAACCGGGACAGGGAAAGCTTTCTTT
clone size: few; D gene: -; J gene: TRBJ2-5; V gene: TRBV28; CDR3 protein: CASSLTAGQETQYF; CDR3 DNA: TGTGCCAGCAGTTTAACGGCGGGACAAGAGACCCAGTACTTC
clone size: once; D gene: TRBD1; J gene: TRBJ1-2; V gene: TRBV28; CDR3 protein: CASNGEDRGANYGYTF; CDR3 DNA: TGTGCCAGCAACGGAGAAGACAGGGGGGCTAACTATGGCTACACCTTC
clone size: -; D gene: TRBD2; J gene: TRBJ2-5; V gene: TRBV5-1; CDR3 protein: CASSLDSTGGRGETQYF; CDR3 DNA: TGCGCCAGCAGCTTGGACTCGACCGGCGGGAGGGGGGAGACCCAGTACTTC
clone size: -; D gene: TRBD1; J gene: TRBJ2-7; V gene: TRBV7-9; CDR3 protein: CASSRSTGGGYEQYF; CDR3 DNA: TGTGCCAGCAGCCGTTCGACAGGGGGTGGCTACGAGCAGTACTTC
clone size: -; D gene: -; J gene: TRBJ1-5; V gene: TRBV28; CDR3 protein: CASRSSNQPQHF; CDR3 DNA: TGTGCCAGCAGGTCGAGCAATCAGCCCCAGCATTTT
clone size: -; D gene: -; J gene: TRBJ1-1; V gene: TRBV15; CDR3 protein: CATSIRGVYTEAFF; CDR3 DNA: TGTGCCACCAGCATTCGGGGGGTGTACACTGAAGCTTTCTTT
clone size: -; D gene: TRBD1; J gene: TRBJ1-5; V gene: TRBV5-1; CDR3 protein: CASSSGGGQPQHF; CDR3 DNA: TGCGCCAGCAGTTCAGGGGGCGGCCAGCCCCAGCATTTT
clone size: once; D gene: TRBD1; J gene: TRBJ2-7; V gene: TRBV5-6; CDR3 protein: CASSLGQGANEQYF; CDR3 DNA: TGTGCCAGCAGCTTGGGACAGGGTGCCAACGAGCAGTACTTC
clone size: -; D gene: TRBD2; J gene: TRBJ2-1; V gene: TRBV7-9; CDR3 protein: CASSLAGTSGTNEQFF; CDR3 DNA: TGTGCCAGCAGCTTAGCAGGGACTAGCGGGACGAATGAGCAGTTCTTC
clone size: -; D gene: TRBD1; J gene: TRBJ2-2; V gene: TRBV15; CDR3 protein: CATSNQRQGETGELFF; CDR3 DNA: TGTGCCACCAGCAACCAAAGACAGGGGGAGACCGGGGAGCTGTTTTTT
clone size: once; D gene: TRBD2; J gene: TRBJ2-5; V gene: TRBV5-5; CDR3 protein: CASSLGRWGTKQETQYF; CDR3 DNA: TGTGCCAGCAGCCTCGGAAGATGGGGGACTAAGCAAGAGACCCAGTACTTC
clone size: -; D gene: TRBD1; J gene: TRBJ2-7; V gene: TRBV2; CDR3 protein: CASRTGTGVSYEQYF; CDR3 DNA: TGTGCCAGCCGAACCGGGACAGGAGTGTCCTACGAGCAGTACTTC
clone size: once; D gene: TRBD1; J gene: TRBJ1-1; V gene: TRBV19; CDR3 protein: CASRSDRDKTEAFF; CDR3 DNA: TGTGCCAGTAGATCCGACAGGGACAAAACTGAAGCTTTCTTT
clone size: -; D gene: TRBD1; J gene: TRBJ2-5; V gene: TRBV5-6; CDR3 protein: CASSRVGQGGQETQYF; CDR3 DNA: TGTGCCAGCAGCCGTGTGGGACAGGGAGGCCAAGAGACCCAGTACTTC
clone size: -; D gene: -; J gene: TRBJ1-1; V gene: TRBV3-1/TRBV3-2; CDR3 protein: CASSQDRGLGAFF; CDR3 DNA: TGTGCCAGCAGCCAAGACAGGGGCCTGGGAGCTTTCTTT
clone size: -; D gene: TRBD2; J gene: TRBJ2-1; V gene: TRBV6-1; CDR3 protein: CASSEPGGRAYNEQFF; CDR3 DNA: TGTGCCAGCAGTGAACCGGGCGGGAGGGCCTACAATGAGCAGTTCTTC
clone size: -; D gene: TRBD1; J gene: TRBJ2-7; V gene: TRBV5-1; CDR3 protein: CASSSGQESSYEQYF; CDR3 DNA: TGCGCCAGCAGCTCCGGACAGGAGAGCTCCTACGAGCAGTACTTC
clone size: -; D gene: -; J gene: TRBJ2-7; V gene: TRBV7-9; CDR3 protein: CASSPEFSGFYEQYF; CDR3 DNA: TGTGCCAGCAGCCCCGAGTTTTCAGGGTTCTACGAGCAGTACTTC
clone size: -; D gene: TRBD2; J gene: TRBJ2-2; V gene: TRBV7-3; CDR3 protein: CASSLRRASSGRGAAGELFF; CDR3 DNA: TGTGCCAGCAGCTTAAGACGGGCTTCTAGCGGGAGGGGTGCGGCCGGGGAGCTGTTTTTT
clone size: -; D gene: TRBD1; J gene: TRBJ2-7; V gene: TRBV10-3; CDR3 protein: CAISEDRGEQYF; CDR3 DNA: TGTGCCATCAGCGAAGACAGGGGCGAGCAGTACTTC
clone size: once; D gene: TRBD2; J gene: TRBJ2-1; V gene: TRBV7-7; CDR3 protein: CASSLGAGGHNEQFF; CDR3 DNA: TGTGCTAGCAGCTTAGGGGCGGGAGGACACAATGAGCAGTTCTTC
clone size: -; D gene: -; J gene: TRBJ2-7; V gene: TRBV11-2; CDR3 protein: CASSSPDSTYEQYF; CDR3 DNA: TGTGCCAGCAGCTCCCCTGATAGCACCTACGAGCAGTACTTC
clone size: -; D gene: TRBD1; J gene: TRBJ1-1; V gene: TRBV19; CDR3 protein: CASRTGKTMNTEAFF; CDR3 DNA: TGTGCCAGTCGGACAGGGAAGACCATGAACACTGAAGCTTTCTTT
clone size: -; D gene: -; J gene: TRBJ1-1; V gene: TRBV7-2; CDR3 protein: CASSLPRATEAFF; CDR3 DNA: TGTGCCAGCAGCTTACCCAGGGCCACTGAAGCTTTCTTT
clone size: -; D gene: -; J gene: TRBJ2-5; V gene: TRBV9; CDR3 protein: CASSETQGRVGETQYF; CDR3 DNA: TGTGCCAGCAGCGAAACACAGGGTCGGGTTGGAGAGACCCAGTACTTC
clone size: -; D gene: -; J gene: TRBJ1-1; V gene: TRBV10-2; CDR3 protein: CASSASSRTEAFF; CDR3 DNA: TGCGCCAGCAGTGCGTCCTCTCGCACTGAAGCTTTCTTT
clone size: -; D gene: -; J gene: TRBJ2-3; V gene: TRBV7-8; CDR3 protein: CASSLARDTQYF; CDR3 DNA: TGTGCCAGCAGCTTAGCCCGAGATACGCAGTATTTT
clone size: -; D gene: TRBD2; J gene: TRBJ2-5; V gene: TRBV9; CDR3 protein: CASSVEVGLAGQETQYF; CDR3 DNA: TGTGCCAGCAGCGTAGAGGTAGGACTAGCGGGCCAAGAGACCCAGTACTTC
clone size: -; D gene: TRBD1; J gene: TRBJ2-3; V gene: TRBV5-5; CDR3 protein: CASSFTGEDTQYF; CDR3 DNA: TGTGCCAGCAGCTTCACAGGGGAAGATACGCAGTATTTT
clone size: -; D gene: TRBD2; J gene: TRBJ2-2; V gene: TRBV4-2; CDR3 protein: CASSQGREGGAGELFF; CDR3 DNA: TGTGCCAGCAGCCAAGGACGGGAGGGAGGGGCCGGGGAGCTGTTTTTT
clone size: -; D gene: TRBD1; J gene: TRBJ1-2; V gene: TRBV7-2; CDR3 protein: CASSLRGPEAGGYTF; CDR3 DNA: TGTGCCAGCAGCTTAAGGGGGCCTGAGGCGGGTGGCTACACCTTC
clone size: -; D gene: TRBD1; J gene: TRBJ2-3; V gene: TRBV30; CDR3 protein: CAWSPGGGVKVTQYF; CDR3 DNA: TGTGCCTGGAGTCCAGGGGGCGGGGTCAAGGTTACGCAGTATTTT
clone size: few; D gene: TRBD1; J gene: TRBJ1-4; V gene: TRBV7-8; CDR3 protein: CASSLAQTGGAEKLFF; CDR3 DNA: TGTGCCAGCAGCTTAGCCCAGACAGGGGGCGCTGAAAAACTGTTTTTT
clone size: -; D gene: -; J gene: TRBJ2-2; V gene: TRBV29-1; CDR3 protein: CSVGSTGELFF; CDR3 DNA: TGCAGCGTGGGGAGCACCGGGGAGCTGTTTTTT
clone size: -; D gene: TRBD1; J gene: TRBJ1-1; V gene: TRBV5-1; CDR3 protein: CASSLETGNTNTEAFF; CDR3 DNA: TGCGCCAGCAGCTTGGAGACAGGGAATACGAACACTGAAGCTTTCTTT
clone size: -; D gene: -; J gene: TRBJ2-3; V gene: TRBV29-1; CDR3 protein: CSVVLDIFTDTQYF; CDR3 DNA: TGCAGCGTTGTGCTGGACATCTTCACAGATACGCAGTATTTT
clone size: -; D gene: TRBD1; J gene: TRBJ2-2; V gene: TRBV18; CDR3 protein: CASNSGTGTGELFF; CDR3 DNA: TGTGCCAGCAACTCCGGGACAGGTACCGGGGAGCTGTTTTTT
clone size: -; D gene: -; J gene: TRBJ2-2; V gene: TRBV24-1; CDR3 protein: CATSDRGGEVAGELFF; CDR3 DNA: TGTGCCACCAGTGACCGAGGGGGGGAGGTCGCCGGGGAGCTGTTTTTT
clone size: -; D gene: -; J gene: TRBJ2-1; V gene: TRBV5-4; CDR3 protein: CASIILGSNEQFF; CDR3 DNA: TGTGCCAGCATTATCTTAGGGAGCAATGAGCAGTTCTTC
clone size: once; D gene: TRBD1; J gene: TRBJ2-1; V gene: TRBV18; CDR3 protein: CASSLGTGVYNEQFF; CDR3 DNA: TGTGCCAGCTCACTTGGGACAGGGGTCTACAATGAGCAGTTCTTC
clone size: -; D gene: TRBD1; J gene: TRBJ1-6; V gene: TRBV9; CDR3 protein: CASSGTGSSYNSPLHF; CDR3 DNA: TGTGCCAGCAGCGGGACAGGGAGCTCCTATAATTCACCCCTCCACTTT
clone size: once; D gene: TRBD1; J gene: TRBJ2-7; V gene: TRBV9; CDR3 protein: CASSARSDRVVYEQYF; CDR3 DNA: TGTGCCAGCAGCGCCCGGTCGGACAGGGTCGTCTACGAGCAGTACTTC